Listed below are T cell receptor beta chains from one sample, sequenced in a study of blood T cell repertoires in COVID-19. The repertoire was sequenced with immunoSEQ multiplex PCR; TCRdb's copy has only in-frame clones and lacks some. The sample holds roughly 180,000 clones, around 85% seen once. Sequenced sample: peripheral blood. Receptor source: a man in his 70s with active or convalescent COVID-19. The conserved cysteine and the conserved F or W are not part of the CDR3 here. The order of the fields is J gene, V gene, CDR3 protein.

TRBJ2-7,TRBV28,SVAGAPGGEQY
TRBJ2-3,TRBV5-1,ASSPYGLADFTDTQY
TRBJ2-7,TRBV7-6,ASSPRDRGVLGEQY
TRBJ1-1,TRBV5-1,ASSLEGGSLNTEAF
TRBJ2-1,TRBV5-1,ASSSALGGHENNEQF
TRBJ2-1,TRBV19,ASSLVAGGSGEQF
TRBJ1-1,TRBV5-1,ASSDTGDTEAF
TRBJ1-1,TRBV4-3,ASRGQGDTEAF
TRBJ2-1,TRBV24-1,ATSDQNIAGGYNEQF
TRBJ1-5,TRBV6-4,ASSTQNSNQPQH
TRBJ1-1,TRBV5-8,ASSLGWGVGDTEAF
TRBJ1-2,TRBV4-1,ASSQNHRGIYGYT
TRBJ1-5,TRBV10-3,AISEAGGNNQPQH
TRBJ2-1,TRBV11-2,ASSLDLANNEQF
TRBJ1-1,TRBV27,ASSLTVRNTEAF
TRBJ2-1,TRBV5-1,ASSLGLRGLYNEQF
TRBJ1-1,TRBV10-2,ASSSRGQNTEAF
TRBJ1-6,TRBV4-3,ASSPRHNNSPLH
TRBJ2-5,TRBV19,ASRGTGSLQETQY
TRBJ1-2,TRBV20-1,SASTHNYGYT
TRBJ2-7,TRBV27,ASSTTDRSAYEQY
TRBJ1-2,TRBV25-1,ASSRRDSNYGYT
TRBJ1-5,TRBV30,AWSGRAPYSNQPQH
TRBJ2-7,TRBV5-1,ASSFSGTGLDEQY
TRBJ1-5,TRBV7-2,ASSLSGGHQPQH
TRBJ1-4,TRBV28,ASTYTLGTGGEATNEKLF
TRBJ2-7,TRBV6-6,ASSRGLAGGPGHEQY
TRBJ2-2,TRBV19,ASTGLAGRDTNTGELF
TRBJ2-7,TRBV7-3,ASSPTGTAKSYEQY
TRBJ1-5,TRBV19,ASTRQGGDGNQPQH
TRBJ2-3,TRBV6-5,ASRDRGGTDTQY
TRBJ1-1,TRBV27,ASSWAGPVGTEAF
TRBJ2-7,TRBV5-1,ASSLAGQYYEQY
TRBJ1-4,TRBV5-1,ASSLAGEHRDEKLF
TRBJ2-4,TRBV27,ASRGPVRNIQY
TRBJ1-1,TRBV11-2,ASSFDRANTEAF
TRBJ2-1,TRBV6-2/TRBV6-3,ASSYAAGFNNEQF
TRBJ2-1,TRBV6-2/TRBV6-3,ASSLLNLNLYNEQF
TRBJ1-5,TRBV20-1,SASSGNNQPQH
TRBJ1-4,TRBV7-2,ASSHRGPFEKLF
TRBJ2-3,TRBV10-2,ASSPTGTSGSTQY
TRBJ2-3,TRBV12-3/TRBV12-4,ASSWPSAGRTY
TRBJ2-1,TRBV6-6,AARPGSYNEQF
TRBJ1-5,TRBV25-1,ASSADYSNQPQH
TRBJ1-1,TRBV27,ASSHWGGLRVKNTEAF
TRBJ2-7,TRBV4-3,ASSRRDGHSYEQY